This paragraph reports one T cell receptor (beta chain). Its antigen is as yet unknown. This entry is derived from a study of blood T cells in healthy people across ages. Overall study context: Researchers report that template switching captured about one barcoded beta molecule per two T cells. Study outcomes and limitations: Changes seen in expanded clonotypes were possibly confounded by donor CMV status left unknown.

A second PCR of about 7 to 11 cycles used a sample-barcoded 5' primer and a J-beta primer mix. Tagging of each cDNA molecule was performed by a template-switch adaptor with 12 random nucleotides. TCRdb re-called the 5' RACE reads with MiXCR, one entry per CDR3 protein. Of about 380,000 distinct CDR3 sequences in the sample, approximately 52% were seen once. From germline, CDR1 is MNHEY and CDR2 SVGAGI. This CDR3 has 12 amino acids. V gave up 6 bases and J gave up 6 bases; unmatched junction bases: 4. At least 7 million PBMCs were isolated per sample. Sequenced material: blood. This clonotype was sampled from a man between 60 and 75 years old in good health. The V call is TRBV6-5, the J call TRBJ1-2; 7 bases line up with TRBD1. In DNA form, the CDR3 reads TGTGCCAGCAGGGATACAGGGGATGGCTACACCTTC. Its translation is CASRDTGDGYTF.